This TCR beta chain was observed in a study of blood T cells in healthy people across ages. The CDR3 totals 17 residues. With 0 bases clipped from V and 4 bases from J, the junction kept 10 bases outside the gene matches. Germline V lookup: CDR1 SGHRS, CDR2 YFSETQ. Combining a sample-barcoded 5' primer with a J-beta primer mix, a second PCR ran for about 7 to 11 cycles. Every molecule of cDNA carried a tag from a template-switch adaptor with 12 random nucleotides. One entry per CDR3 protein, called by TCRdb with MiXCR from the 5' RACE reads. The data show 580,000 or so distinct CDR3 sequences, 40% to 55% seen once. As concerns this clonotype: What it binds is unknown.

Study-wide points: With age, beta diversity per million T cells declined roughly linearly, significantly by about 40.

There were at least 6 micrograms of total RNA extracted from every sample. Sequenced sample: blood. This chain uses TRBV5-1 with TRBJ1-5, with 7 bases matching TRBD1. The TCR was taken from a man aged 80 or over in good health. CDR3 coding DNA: TGCGCCAGCAGCTTGGGGGGTCGGCAGGGGGGAAATCAGCCCCAGCATTTT. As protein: CASSLGGRQGGNQPQHF.